Described below is a single T cell receptor (beta chain) sequence and its context. Measured with immunoSEQ multiplex PCR; TCRdb has only the in-frame clones, and not every one. The sample gives 980,000 or so clones, over 60% of which show up once; roughly 1.5% is in the top ten. This sample stems from a study of shared clonotypes between healthy human individuals. This CDR3 has 16 residues. The germline V and J ends were trimmed by 2 bases and 1 base, with 14 bases remaining between them. Germline V gives CDR1 KGHSH, CDR2 LQKENI. The receptor was isolated from a man aged 18 to 30 in good health. The chain joins TRBV18 to TRBJ1-1; no definite D call. The sequencing input was memory CD4+ T cells sorted from blood. As to subset: CD45RA-negative fraction. The CDR3 region is CASSPDSGQRNTEAFF. The CDR3 DNA sequence: TGTGCCAGCTCACCAGATTCCGGGCAGAGGAACACTGAAGCTTTCTTT.